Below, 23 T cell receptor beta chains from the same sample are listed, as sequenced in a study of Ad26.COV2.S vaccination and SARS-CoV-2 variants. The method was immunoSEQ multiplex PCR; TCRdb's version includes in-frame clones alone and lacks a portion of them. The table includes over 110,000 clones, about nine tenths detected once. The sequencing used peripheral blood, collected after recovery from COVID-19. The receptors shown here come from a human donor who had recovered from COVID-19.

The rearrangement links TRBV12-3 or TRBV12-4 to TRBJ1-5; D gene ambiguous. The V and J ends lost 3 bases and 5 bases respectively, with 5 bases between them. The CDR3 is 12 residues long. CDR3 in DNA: TGTGCCAGCAGTTTTATGGATCAGCCCCAGCATTTT. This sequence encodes CASSFMDQPQHF.

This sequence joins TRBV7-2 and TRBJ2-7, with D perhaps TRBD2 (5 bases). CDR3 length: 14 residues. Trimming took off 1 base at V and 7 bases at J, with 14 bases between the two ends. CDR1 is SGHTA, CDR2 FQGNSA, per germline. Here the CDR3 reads CASSLDPEGLEQYF. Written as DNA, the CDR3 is TGTGCCAGCAGCTTAGACCCTGAGGGTCTGGAGCAGTACTTC.

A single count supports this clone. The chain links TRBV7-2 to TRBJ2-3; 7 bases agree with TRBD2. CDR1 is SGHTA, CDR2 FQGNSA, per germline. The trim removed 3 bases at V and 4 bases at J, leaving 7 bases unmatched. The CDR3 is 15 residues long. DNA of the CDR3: TGTGCCAGCAGCTTGCGGACTAGGGGCGCAGATACGCAGTATTTT. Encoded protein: CASSLRTRGADTQYF.

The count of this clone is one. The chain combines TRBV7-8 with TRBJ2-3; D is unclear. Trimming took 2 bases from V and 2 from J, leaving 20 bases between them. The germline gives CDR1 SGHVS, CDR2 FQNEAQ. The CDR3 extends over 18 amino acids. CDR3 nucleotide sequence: TGTGCCAGCAGCTTACCCCGGATGAAGCCATCAGACACAGATACGCAGTATTTT. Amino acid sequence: CASSLPRMKPSDTDTQYF.

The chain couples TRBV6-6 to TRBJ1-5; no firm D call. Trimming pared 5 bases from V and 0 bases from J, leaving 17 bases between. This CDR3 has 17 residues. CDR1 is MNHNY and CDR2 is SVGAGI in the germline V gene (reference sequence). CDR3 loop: CASSQWPRRDSNQPQHF. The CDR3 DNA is TGTGCCAGCAGTCAGTGGCCCAGACGGGATAGCAATCAGCCCCAGCATTTT.

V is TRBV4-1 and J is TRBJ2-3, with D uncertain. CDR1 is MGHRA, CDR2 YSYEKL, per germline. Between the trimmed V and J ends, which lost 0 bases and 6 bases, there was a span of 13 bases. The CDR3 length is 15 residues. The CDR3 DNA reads TGCGCCAGCAGCCAAGAGGGAAGGGAAAGTGATACGCAGTATTTT. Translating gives CASSQEGRESDTQYF.

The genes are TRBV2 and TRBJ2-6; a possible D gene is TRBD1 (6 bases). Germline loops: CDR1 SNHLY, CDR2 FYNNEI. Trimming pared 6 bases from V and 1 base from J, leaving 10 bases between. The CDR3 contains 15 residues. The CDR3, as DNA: TGTGCCAGCAGATCCACAGGGTCTGGGGCCAACGTCCTGACTTTC. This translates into CASRSTGSGANVLTF.

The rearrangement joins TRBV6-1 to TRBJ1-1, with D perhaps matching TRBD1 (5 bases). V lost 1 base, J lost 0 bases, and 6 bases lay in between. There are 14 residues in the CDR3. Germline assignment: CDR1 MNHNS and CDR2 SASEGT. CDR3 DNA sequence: TGTGCCAGCAGTGAAGGACAGATGAACACTGAAGCTTTCTTT. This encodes CASSEGQMNTEAFF.

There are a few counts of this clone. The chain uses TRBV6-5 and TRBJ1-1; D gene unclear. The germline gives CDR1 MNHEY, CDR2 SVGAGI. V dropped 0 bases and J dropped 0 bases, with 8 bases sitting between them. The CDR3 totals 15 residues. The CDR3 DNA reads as TGTGCCAGCAGTTACTCGAGCAGTATGAACACTGAAGCTTTCTTT. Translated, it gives CASSYSSSMNTEAFF.

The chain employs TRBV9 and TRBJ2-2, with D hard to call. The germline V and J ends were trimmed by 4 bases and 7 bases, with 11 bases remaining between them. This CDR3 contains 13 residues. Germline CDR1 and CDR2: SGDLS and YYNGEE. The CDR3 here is CASSPLDNGELFF. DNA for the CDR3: TGTGCCAGCAGCCCCTTAGATAACGGGGAGCTGTTTTTT.

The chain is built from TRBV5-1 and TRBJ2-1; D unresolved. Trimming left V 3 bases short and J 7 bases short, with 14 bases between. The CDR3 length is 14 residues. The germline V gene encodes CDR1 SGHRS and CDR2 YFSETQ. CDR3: CASSSDRPRNEQFF. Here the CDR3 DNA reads TGCGCCAGCAGCTCTGACCGACCGAGGAATGAGCAGTTCTTC.

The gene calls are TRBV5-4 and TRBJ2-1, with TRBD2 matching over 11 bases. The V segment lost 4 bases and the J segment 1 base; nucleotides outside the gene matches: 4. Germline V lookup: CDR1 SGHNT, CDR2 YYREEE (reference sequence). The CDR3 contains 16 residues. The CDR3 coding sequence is TGTGCCAGCAGCGGCGGGACTAGCGGATCCTACAATGAGCAGTTCTTC. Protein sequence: CASSGGTSGSYNEQFF. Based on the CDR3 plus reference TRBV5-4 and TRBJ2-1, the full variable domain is ETGVTQSPTHLIKTRGQQVTLRCSSQSGHNTVSWYQQALGQGPQFIFQYYREEENGRGNFPPRFSGLQFPNYSSELNVNALELDDSALYLCASSGGTSGSYNEQFFGPGTRLTVL.

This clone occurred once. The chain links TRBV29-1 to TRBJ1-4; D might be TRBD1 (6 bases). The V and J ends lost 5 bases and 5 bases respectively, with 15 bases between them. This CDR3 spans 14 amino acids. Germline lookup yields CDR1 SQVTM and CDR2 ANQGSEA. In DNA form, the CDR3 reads TGCAGCGTTACAGGGCTGAGTTGGAATGAAAAACTGTTTTTT. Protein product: CSVTGLSWNEKLFF. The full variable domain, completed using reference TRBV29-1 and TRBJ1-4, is SAVISQKPSRDICQRGTSLTIQCQVDSQVTMMFWYRQQPGQSLTLIATANQGSEATYESGFVIDKFPISRPNLTFSTLTVSNMSPEDSSIYLCSVTGLSWNEKLFFGSGTQLSVL.

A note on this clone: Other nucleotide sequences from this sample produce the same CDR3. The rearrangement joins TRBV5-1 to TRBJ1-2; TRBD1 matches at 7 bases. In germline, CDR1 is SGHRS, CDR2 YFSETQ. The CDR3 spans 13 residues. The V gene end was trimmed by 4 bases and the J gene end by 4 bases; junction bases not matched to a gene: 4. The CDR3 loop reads CASSLGTVYGYTF. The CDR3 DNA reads TGCGCCAGCAGCCTCGGGACAGTCTATGGCTACACCTTC.

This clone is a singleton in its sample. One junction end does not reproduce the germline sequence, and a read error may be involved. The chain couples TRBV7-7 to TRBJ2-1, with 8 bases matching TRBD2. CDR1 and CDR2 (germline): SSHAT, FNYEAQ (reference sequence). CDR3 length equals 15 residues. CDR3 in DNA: TGTGCTAGCAGCTTCGCCGGGGGGGCCGGGAATGAGCAGTTCTTC. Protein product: CASSFAGGAGNEQFF. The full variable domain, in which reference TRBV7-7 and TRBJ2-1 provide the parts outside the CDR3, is GAGVSQSPRYKVTKRGQDVTLRCDPISSHATLYWYQQALGQGPEFLTYFNYEAQPDKSGLPSDRFSAERPEGSISTLTIQRTEQRDSAMYRCASSFAGGAGNEQFFGPGTRLTVL.

This chain's CDR3 is CASRLLWGHDEQFF. DNA for the CDR3: TGTGCCAGTAGATTACTTTGGGGGCACGATGAGCAGTTCTTC. The chain recombines TRBV19 with TRBJ2-1, with D perhaps matching TRBD1 (6 bases). Germline V CDR1 and CDR2: LNHDA, SQIVND (reference sequence). The CDR3 is 14 amino acids. The ends were cut back, 6 bases at V and 8 bases at J, with 17 bases in the middle.

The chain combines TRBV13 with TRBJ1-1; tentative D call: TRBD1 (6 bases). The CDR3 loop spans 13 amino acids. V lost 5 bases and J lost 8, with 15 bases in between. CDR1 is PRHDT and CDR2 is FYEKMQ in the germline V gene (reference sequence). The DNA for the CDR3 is TGTGCCAGCAGCACTCGGACAGTTCCCGAAGCTTTCTTT. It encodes CASSTRTVPEAFF.

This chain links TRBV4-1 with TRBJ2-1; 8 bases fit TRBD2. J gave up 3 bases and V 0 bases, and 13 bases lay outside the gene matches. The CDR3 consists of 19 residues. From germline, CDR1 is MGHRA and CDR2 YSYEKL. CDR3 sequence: CASSQEPAGALGYYNEQFF. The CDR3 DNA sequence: TGCGCCAGCAGCCAAGAACCAGCGGGGGCACTAGGTTACTACAATGAGCAGTTCTTC.

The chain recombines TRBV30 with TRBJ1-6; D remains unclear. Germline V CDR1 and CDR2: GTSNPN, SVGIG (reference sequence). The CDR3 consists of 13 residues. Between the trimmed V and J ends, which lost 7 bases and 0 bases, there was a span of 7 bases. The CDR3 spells CAYKSSYNSPLHF. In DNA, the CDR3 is TGTGCCTATAAGAGCTCCTATAATTCACCCCTCCACTTT.

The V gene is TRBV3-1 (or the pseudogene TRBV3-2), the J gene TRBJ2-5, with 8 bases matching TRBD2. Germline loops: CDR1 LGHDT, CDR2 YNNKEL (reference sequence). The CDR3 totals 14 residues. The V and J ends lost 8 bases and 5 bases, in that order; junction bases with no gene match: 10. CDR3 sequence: CASAAGGLAETQYF. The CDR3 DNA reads TGTGCCAGCGCCGCGGGGGGACTCGCGGAGACCCAGTACTTC.

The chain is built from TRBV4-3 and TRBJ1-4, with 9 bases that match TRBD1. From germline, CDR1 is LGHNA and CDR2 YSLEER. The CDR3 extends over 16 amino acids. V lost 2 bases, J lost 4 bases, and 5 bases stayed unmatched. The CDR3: CASSQNPGQGNEKLFF. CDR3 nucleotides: TGCGCCAGCAGCCAAAACCCGGGACAGGGTAATGAAAAACTGTTTTTT.

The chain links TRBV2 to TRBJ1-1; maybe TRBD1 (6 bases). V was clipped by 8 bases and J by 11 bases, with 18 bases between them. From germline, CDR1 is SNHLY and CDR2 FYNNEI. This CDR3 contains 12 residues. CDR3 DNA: TGTGCCAGCGTAGCCGGGGGGGCCAGGGCTTTCTTT. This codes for CASVAGGARAFF.

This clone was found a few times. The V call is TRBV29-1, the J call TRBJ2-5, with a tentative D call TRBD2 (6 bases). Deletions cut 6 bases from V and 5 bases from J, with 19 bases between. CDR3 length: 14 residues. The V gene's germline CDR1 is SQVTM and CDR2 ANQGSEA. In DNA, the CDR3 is TGCAGCGTGACGTCCGGGACTGGGGGGGAGACCCAGTACTTC. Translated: CSVTSGTGGETQYF.